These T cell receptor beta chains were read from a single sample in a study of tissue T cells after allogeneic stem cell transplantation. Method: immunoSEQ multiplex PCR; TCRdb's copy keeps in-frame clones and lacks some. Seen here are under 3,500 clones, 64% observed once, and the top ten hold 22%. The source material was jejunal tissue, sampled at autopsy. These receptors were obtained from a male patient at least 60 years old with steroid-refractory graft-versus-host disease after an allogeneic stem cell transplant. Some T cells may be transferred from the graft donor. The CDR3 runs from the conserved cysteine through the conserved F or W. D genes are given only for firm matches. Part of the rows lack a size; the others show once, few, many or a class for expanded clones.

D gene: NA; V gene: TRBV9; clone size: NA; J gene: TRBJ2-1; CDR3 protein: CASSVATTHEQFF; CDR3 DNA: TGTGCCAGCAGCGTAGCAACAACCCATGAGCAGTTCTTC
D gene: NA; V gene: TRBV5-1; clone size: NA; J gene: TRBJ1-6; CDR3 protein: CASSLGAGNYPPLHF; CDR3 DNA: TGCGCCAGCAGCTTGGGGGCAGGGAATTACCCACCCCTCCACTTT
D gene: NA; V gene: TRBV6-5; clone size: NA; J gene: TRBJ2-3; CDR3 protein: CATTRDLTQYF; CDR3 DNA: TGTGCCACGACCCGGGACTTAACGCAGTATTTT
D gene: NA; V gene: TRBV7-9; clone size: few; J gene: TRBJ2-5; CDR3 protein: CASGIQETQYF; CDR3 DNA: TGTGCCAGCGGGATCCAAGAGACCCAGTACTTC
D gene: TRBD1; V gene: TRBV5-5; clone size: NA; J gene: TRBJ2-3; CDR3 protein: CASSFLGQGTDTQYF; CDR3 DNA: TGTGCCAGCAGCTTCTTAGGACAGGGAACAGATACGCAGTATTTT
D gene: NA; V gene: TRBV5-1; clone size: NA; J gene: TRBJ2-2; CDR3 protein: CASSQGGDNLATGELFF; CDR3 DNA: TGCGCCAGCAGCCAAGGTGGAGACAACTTAGCTACCGGGGAGCTGTTTTTT
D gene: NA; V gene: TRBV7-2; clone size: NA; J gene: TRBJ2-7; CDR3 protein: CASSFSDTVSQYF; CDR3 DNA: TGTGCCAGCAGCTTCTCGGACACTGTTTCGCAGTACTTC
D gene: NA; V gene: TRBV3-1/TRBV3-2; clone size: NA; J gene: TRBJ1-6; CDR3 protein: CASSQGLAGTNSPLHF; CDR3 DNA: TGTGCCAGCAGCCAAGGGTTGGCAGGGACAAATTCACCCCTCCACTTT
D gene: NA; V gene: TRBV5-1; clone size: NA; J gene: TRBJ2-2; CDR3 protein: CASSVQGSNTGELFF; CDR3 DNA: TGCGCCAGCAGCGTCCAGGGAAGCAACACCGGGGAGCTGTTTTTT
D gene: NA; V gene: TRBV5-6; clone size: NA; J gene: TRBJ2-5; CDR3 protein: CASSLFRHRSNQETQYF; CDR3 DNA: TGTGCCAGCAGCTTGTTCCGCCACCGTAGCAATCAAGAGACCCAGTACTTC
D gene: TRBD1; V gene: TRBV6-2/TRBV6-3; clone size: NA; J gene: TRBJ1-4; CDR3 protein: CASSNGGQILF; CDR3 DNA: TGTGCCAGCAGCAACGGGGGACAGATTCTTTTT
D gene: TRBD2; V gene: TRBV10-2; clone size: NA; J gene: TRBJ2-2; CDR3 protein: CASSSGGNTGELFF; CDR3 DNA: TGCGCCAGCAGTTCGGGGGGGAACACCGGGGAGCTGTTTTTT
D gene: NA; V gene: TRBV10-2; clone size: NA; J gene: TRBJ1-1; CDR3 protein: CASRRSAGNTEAFF; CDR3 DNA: TGCGCCAGCAGGAGGTCCGCAGGGAACACTGAAGCTTTCTTT
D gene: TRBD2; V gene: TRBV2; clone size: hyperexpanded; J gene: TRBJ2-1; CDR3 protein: CASSEASGGAHGAYNEQFF; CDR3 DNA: TGTGCCAGCAGTGAAGCTAGCGGGGGGGCTCACGGCGCCTACAATGAGCAGTTCTTC
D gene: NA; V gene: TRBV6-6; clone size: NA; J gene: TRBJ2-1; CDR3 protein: CASSDAGDAYNEQFF; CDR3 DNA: TGTGCCAGCAGTGACGCCGGGGACGCCTACAATGAGCAGTTCTTC
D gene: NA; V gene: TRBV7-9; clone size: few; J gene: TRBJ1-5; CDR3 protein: CASSLPNQDQPQHF; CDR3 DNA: TGTGCCAGCAGCTTACCCAATCAAGATCAGCCCCAGCATTTT
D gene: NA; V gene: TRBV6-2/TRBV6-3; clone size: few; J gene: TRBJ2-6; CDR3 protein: CASTYGLSGANVLTF; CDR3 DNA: TGTGCCAGCACTTACGGACTCTCTGGGGCCAACGTCCTGACTTTC